Given below is one T cell receptor beta chain in context. CDR1 is SEHNR and CDR2 is FQNEAQ in the germline V gene (reference sequence). Trimming stripped 0 bases from V and 0 bases from J, with 8 bases between. This CDR3 has 15 amino acids. Sequencing was performed with immunoSEQ multiplex PCR; in TCRdb, only in-frame clones are kept and a portion is missing. The sample has 40,000 to 55,000 clones; roughly 83% are singletons. This entry is derived from a study of blood T cell repertoires in COVID-19. The rearrangement joins TRBV7-9 to TRBJ1-1; TRBD1 is a possible D gene (6 bases). This clonotype originated in a human donor in a cohort sampled during active COVID-19. The sequenced sample consisted of peripheral blood. This chain's CDR3 is CASSLATGMNTEAFF. The DNA of the CDR3 is TGTGCCAGCAGCTTAGCAACAGGGATGAACACTGAAGCTTTCTTT.